This T cell receptor (beta chain) originates from a study of neurological immune-mediated disorders (dated by TCRdb to the late 2010s). As for the study more broadly: Peripheral blood TCR-beta repertoires from HTLV-I-associated myelopathy (HAM/TSP) patients, multiple sclerosis patients and healthy controls were compared by UMI-based sequencing. Longitudinal samples, technical triplicates and paired sorted CD4+ and CD8+ T-cell subsets, alongside PBMC samples, were included among the 90 to 130 TCR-beta libraries. The cohort comprised about 68 subjects: approximately 15 HAM/TSP patients, approximately 34 multiple sclerosis patients and 20 healthy controls. The study at large found these results: TCR clonal expansion was greatest in HAM/TSP patients and smallest in MS patients, who ranked below even healthy controls. No identical CDR3 amino acid sequences were found to be shared among expanded clones across subjects, suggesting that TCR-beta repertoires were private in all groups.

The CDR3, from cysteine to phenylalanine, totals 15 residues. The entry retains the CDR3 DNA only, 45 bases that are in frame from base 1. The CDR1 and CDR2 encoded by the germline V gene are SGHRS and YFSETQ. Clipping removes 2 bases from V and 3 bases from J, with 6 as the unmatched junction base count. cDNA was synthesized by template-switch 5'RACE using a primer carrying a 10-nucleotide random unique molecular identifier by which each TCR transcript was tagged. Every sequencing run covered 15-18 subjects and yielded more than 180 million TCR-beta sequences. Total RNA was extracted with the RNeasy kit. Using the KAPA Real-time Library Amplification kit, TCR-beta VDJ regions were amplified with primers for the TCR constant region and the 5'RACE anchor. A first PCR added sample indexes and Illumina adaptors, and a second PCR then raised library yield. After Ampure bead purification, the roughly 650 bp TCR product was size-selected on a 2% E-gel SizeSelection system. Library quality was checked on a Bioanalyzer, concentration was measured with Qubit, and libraries were quantified with the Kapa Library Quantification kit before pooling. An Illumina HiSeq 2500 was used to sequence the libraries paired-end at 2 x 150 bp. To increase sequence diversity, about 23-30% phiX was spiked into each library pool. As for the authors' bioinformatics: The UMI-based MiGEC pipeline processed quality-filtered reads and removed over 80% of raw TCR sequences during error correction. IMGT germline references were used for alignment of VDJ genes, and clonotypes were defined by a unique CDR3 amino acid sequence together with V-J genes. VDJtools evaluated clonal expansion, Shannon diversity and CDR3 relatedness (CalcPairwiseDistances, ClusterSamples); CLCbio workbench built phylogenetic trees. Clones with at least 8 unique UMIs were defined as expanded, with this threshold being based on coefficient-of-variation modelling across technical triplicates. TCRdb redid the processing of the public reads, applying fastp at Q25 and MiXCR, and retained in-frame beta chains. One record per CDR3 amino acid sequence lists the most common genes and DNA. The V and J calls follow TCRdb's processing rather than the paper's. In this sample the table shows under 90,000 distinct CDR3 sequences, around 9.9% of which occur a single time. The ten biggest clones cover about 1.8% of the sample.

The healthy controls were volunteers from a blood bank in Maryland, USA. For the unsorted PBMC libraries, 2 million PBMCs were stored in RNAlater at -80 degrees C until RNA extraction and were used to generate the libraries. PBMCs were separated from peripheral blood using Ficoll-Hypaque density gradient centrifugation and then cryopreserved in liquid nitrogen. This clonotype was detected ten times or more. The target of this receptor is not known. Per-base quality was not reported, and no clone a single base away is much larger than it. The TCR was taken from a middle-aged man in good health. The chain was built from TRBV5-1 and TRBJ2-5; 8 central nucleotides agree with TRBD2. Material for sequencing was PBMCs. The CDR3 corresponds to CASSLGLAGKETQYF. The sequenced DNA is TGCGCCAGCAGCTTAGGCCTAGCGGGTAAAGAGACCCAGTACTTC.